The rows below give T cell receptor beta chains drawn from one sample of a study of control samples from healthy donors and cancer patients. Sequencing used immunoSEQ multiplex PCR; TCRdb keeps in-frame clones, though not all of them. The sample records approximately 130,000 clones, roughly 86% being singletons. Sequencing was done on a sample of blood. These receptors originate from a man aged 55 to 70 in good health. CDR3s include the opening cysteine and the closing phenylalanine or tryptophan. A D gene is named only where the DNA matches it firmly. Some rows mark clone size as missing; the rest say once, few, many or name a class of expanded clone.

clone size	V gene	J gene	D gene	CDR3 DNA	CDR3 protein
-	TRBV6-5	TRBJ1-4	TRBD1	TGTGCCAGCAGTTCAAAGGGGGCGAGGAATGAAAAACTGTTTTTT	CASSSKGARNEKLFF
-	TRBV6-6	TRBJ2-7	TRBD1	TGTGCCAGCAGTTATGAAGGGACAGATCCCTACGAGCAGTACTTC	CASSYEGTDPYEQYF
-	TRBV28	TRBJ1-1	-	TGTGCCAGCAGTATATCCCTCGGGAACACTGAAGCTTTCTTT	CASSISLGNTEAFF
once	TRBV7-3	TRBJ2-4	-	TGTGCCAGCAGCCACTTCCCCGGGGCCACAGGAAACATTCAGTACTTC	CASSHFPGATGNIQYF
-	TRBV23-1	TRBJ2-2	-	TGCGCCAGCAGTCAAACGAGGGTAATGGGGGGCCACTTGAACACCGGGGAGCTGTTTTTT	CASSQTRVMGGHLNTGELFF
-	TRBV14	TRBJ2-7	-	TGTGCCAGCAGCCAAGAATGGGAGCAGTACTTC	CASSQEWEQYF
-	TRBV2	TRBJ1-5	TRBD1	TGTGCCAGCAGTGAAACCTGGGACAGGGGTAATCAGCCCCAGCATTTT	CASSETWDRGNQPQHF
-	TRBV5-3	TRBJ1-1	TRBD1	TGTGCCAGAAGTTTTACAGGGGATGACACTGAAGCTTTCTTT	CARSFTGDDTEAFF
-	TRBV6-5	TRBJ2-7	TRBD1	TGTGCCAGCTGGGGGCGGACAGGGGGCTCCTACGAGCAGTACTTC	CASWGRTGGSYEQYF
-	TRBV25-1	TRBJ2-1	-	TGTGCCAGCAGTAGGCAGGGGTCGCCCAATGAGCAGTTCTTC	CASSRQGSPNEQFF
-	TRBV28	TRBJ2-7	-	TGTGCCAGCAGTCCGGACCCTCTCGGGCAGTACTTC	CASSPDPLGQYF
-	TRBV12-3/TRBV12-4	TRBJ2-3	-	TGTGCCACCCAGGCCAGGGGCACAGATACGCAGTATTTT	CATQARGTDTQYF
-	TRBV18	TRBJ2-6	TRBD1	TGTGCCAGCTCAGGTGCGACAGGGGGCGCTGGGGCCAACGTCCTGACTTTC	CASSGATGGAGANVLTF
-	TRBV2	TRBJ1-5	-	TGTGCCAGCCAGGGTACGGGTCAGCCCCAGCATTTT	CASQGTGQPQHF
-	TRBV7-8	TRBJ2-5	-	TGTGCCAGCAGCGGGGGAATCGTGGAGACCCAGTACTTC	CASSGGIVETQYF
-	TRBV6-2/TRBV6-3	TRBJ2-7	-	TGTGCCAGCAGTCAGGGAGCCTACGAGCAGTACTTC	CASSQGAYEQYF
-	TRBV11-3	TRBJ2-1	TRBD1	TGTGCCAGCAGCTCCGGGACAGGGGTCTACAATGAGCAGTTCTTC	CASSSGTGVYNEQFF
once	TRBV11-2	TRBJ1-1	-	TGTGCCAGCAGCTTAGTCAACGGGAAGAACACTGAAGCTTTCTTT	CASSLVNGKNTEAFF
-	TRBV3-1/TRBV3-2	TRBJ1-1	-	TGTGCCAGCAGCCAAAGGGACCGAATGAACACTGAAGCTTTCTTT	CASSQRDRMNTEAFF
-	TRBV6-5	TRBJ1-2	-	TGTGCCAGCAGATATTCTGGGGTGGAGGGCTACACCTTC	CASRYSGVEGYTF
-	TRBV28	TRBJ2-7	-	TGTGCCAGCAGTTTCCGGACGGTGGGCGAGCAGTACTTC	CASSFRTVGEQYF
-	TRBV10-2	TRBJ2-7	TRBD2	TGCGCCAGTAGACTAGCGGGGGAAAACTACGAGCAGTACTTC	CASRLAGENYEQYF
once	TRBV28	TRBJ2-7	-	TGTGCCAGCAGTTTTAGGGGGATGAGGGGTTACGAGCAGTACTTC	CASSFRGMRGYEQYF
-	TRBV7-9	TRBJ2-7	TRBD1	TGTGCCAGCAGCTTGGGACAGGGTATCTACGAGCAGTACTTC	CASSLGQGIYEQYF
-	TRBV7-9	TRBJ1-3	-	TGTGCCAGCAGCCCGTCGGAAGCCTATCTCATATATTTT	CASSPSEAYLIYF
-	TRBV6-6	TRBJ2-1	-	TGTGCCAGCAGTTACGTTACTTACAATGAGCAGTTCTTC	CASSYVTYNEQFF
-	TRBV20-1	TRBJ1-1	-	TGCAGTGCTCAAATAGGGGCCGGAGCTTTCTTT	CSAQIGAGAFF
-	TRBV19	TRBJ2-7	TRBD1	TGTGCCAGTGGGGGACAGGGCTACGAGCAGTACTTC	CASGGQGYEQYF
-	TRBV6-5	TRBJ1-2	-	TGTGCCAGCAGTTGGGTGACTGGAAACTATGGCTACACCTTC	CASSWVTGNYGYTF
-	TRBV3-1/TRBV3-2	TRBJ1-2	TRBD1	TGTGCCAGCAGCCAAAGCGGCAGGGGGGGTGGCTACACCTTC	CASSQSGRGGGYTF
-	TRBV3-1/TRBV3-2	TRBJ1-2	-	TGTGCCAGCAGCCCGACGACAGAAAACTATGGCTACACCTTC	CASSPTTENYGYTF
-	TRBV14	TRBJ2-1	-	TGTGCCAGCAGCCAAGACTGGATCCCCAATGAGCAGTTCTTC	CASSQDWIPNEQFF
-	TRBV6-1	TRBJ2-7	TRBD1	TGTGCCAGCAGTGAAACAGGGGGCCCCTACGAGCAGTACTTC	CASSETGGPYEQYF
-	TRBV28	TRBJ2-7	-	TGTGCCAGCGCCGGGACCCTCAAGACTGAGGACTACGAGCAGTACTTC	CASAGTLKTEDYEQYF
-	TRBV20-1	TRBJ2-1	-	TGCAGTGCTAGTGAGTCCGGGTCCCCATACAATGAGCAGTTCTTC	CSASESGSPYNEQFF